This T cell receptor (beta chain) comes out of a study of vaccination effects on CD4 cells after COVID-19. Across the whole study: Of the BNT162b2 and mRNA-1273 vaccines, participants received two doses of one or the other.

Profiling relied on immunoSEQ multiplex PCR, and the TCRdb table lists in-frame clones only, not all of them. The sample carries some 69,000 clones, less than 85% recorded once. Peptide-pool stimulation followed by sequencing identified expanded antigen-specific CD4+ clonotypes in the ViraFEST assay. Subsequent to 10 days of culture, CD4+ T cells were isolated. No vaccinee had earlier SARS-CoV-2 infection, and nucleocapsid antibodies were negative. A single count supports this clone. Its antigen remains unknown. There are 14 residues in the CDR3. Between the trimmed V and J ends, which lost 4 bases and 2 bases, there was a span of 11 bases. Germline V gene lookup returns CDR1 MNHEY and CDR2 SVGAGI.

The source is a human donor who received a COVID-19 vaccine. Here the sequenced sample was CD4+ T cells from PBMCs cultured with HCoV-NL63 spike peptides, taken before COVID-19 vaccination. The J gene is TRBJ1-1, the V gene TRBV6-5; D possibly corresponds to TRBD1 (6 bases). CDR3 in amino acids: CASSSPRGNTEAFF. Here the CDR3 DNA reads TGTGCCAGCAGTTCCCCCAGGGGAAACACTGAAGCTTTCTTT.